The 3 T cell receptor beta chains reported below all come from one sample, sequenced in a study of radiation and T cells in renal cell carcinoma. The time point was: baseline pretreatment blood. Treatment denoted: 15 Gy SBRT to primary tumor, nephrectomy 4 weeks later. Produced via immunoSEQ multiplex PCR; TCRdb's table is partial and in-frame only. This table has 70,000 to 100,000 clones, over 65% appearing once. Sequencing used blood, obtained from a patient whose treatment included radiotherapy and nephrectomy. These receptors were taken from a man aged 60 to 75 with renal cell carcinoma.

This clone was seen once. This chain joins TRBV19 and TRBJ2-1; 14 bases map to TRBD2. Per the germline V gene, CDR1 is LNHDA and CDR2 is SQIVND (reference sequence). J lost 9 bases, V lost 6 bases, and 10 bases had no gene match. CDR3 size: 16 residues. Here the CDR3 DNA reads TGTGCCAGTAGCCCGGGAAAAGGGACTAGCGGGAGTGAGCAGTTCTTC. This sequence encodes CASSPGKGTSGSEQFF.

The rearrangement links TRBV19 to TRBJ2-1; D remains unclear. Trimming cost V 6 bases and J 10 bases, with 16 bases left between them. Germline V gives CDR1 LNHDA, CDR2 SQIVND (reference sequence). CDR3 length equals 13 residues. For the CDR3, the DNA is TGTGCCAGTAGCCCGGCGTACCCTATAGAGCAGTTCTTC. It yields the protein CASSPAYPIEQFF.

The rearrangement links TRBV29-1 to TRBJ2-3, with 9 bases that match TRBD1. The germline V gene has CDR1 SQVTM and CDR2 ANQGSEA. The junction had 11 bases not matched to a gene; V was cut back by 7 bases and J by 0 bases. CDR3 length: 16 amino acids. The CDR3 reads CSAGQGASFSTDTQYF. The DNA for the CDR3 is TGCAGCGCGGGACAGGGAGCTTCTTTCAGCACAGATACGCAGTATTTT.